The source of this T cell receptor beta chain is a study of CXCR3-negative and CXCR3-positive naive CD8 T cells. Background on the study: The libraries yielded 110 million to 150 million TRB reads, about 1.5 +/- 0.3 million each.

Every CD8+ T cell subset underwent triplicate sorting at some 300,000 cells apiece. Study conclusions and caveats: CXCR3-positive naive cells had TRB CDR3s that were more hydrophobic than CXCR3-negative naive cells had.

The authors prepared UMI-labeled TRB cDNA libraries by 5' RACE. From its re-call of the 5' RACE reads, TCRdb lists each CDR3 protein once, without DNA. This repertoire comprises tens of thousands of distinct CDR3 sequences; its ten largest clones make up 0.6% to 0.7%. Remarks on this clonotype: The antigen is unknown.

Germline V gene lookup returns CDR1 SGHTA and CDR2 FQGTGA. CDR3 length: 17 amino acids. This chain connects TRBV7-3 to TRBJ1-1; the D gene TCRdb calls, TRBD1, cannot be checked with no DNA. The sequenced material came from naive CXCR3+ CD8+ T cells from blood. Subset meaning: CD45RO-CCR7+CD27+CD95- naive CD8+ T cells expressing CXCR3 (TNR3+). The clonotype was recovered from a human donor in good health. Some clones in this sample may be carry-over from other donors' samples. The CDR3: CASSPTDRGIEGTEAFF.